This TCR beta chain was recovered during a study of blood T cells in healthy people across ages. The table lists this clonotype with a few counts. Its antigen is not identified. A J-beta primer mix and a sample-barcoded 5' primer were used in a second PCR of roughly 7 to 12 cycles. Unique molecular identifiers of 12 random nucleotides labeled each cDNA. TCRdb independently ran MiXCR on the 5' RACE reads; one entry per CDR3 protein. The top ten clones hold around 14% of a sample with around 1,000,000 distinct CDR3 sequences, more than 30% of them seen once. Extraction of total RNA produced a minimum of 5.5 micrograms from each sample. Study results and limitations: Calculation of diversity from one million T cells yielded estimates considered to be underestimates.

CDR3 size: 13 residues. Germline loops: CDR1 MGHDK, CDR2 SYGVNS. The junction had 8 bases not matched to a gene; V was cut back by 6 bases and J by 8 bases. The clonotype was recovered from a man aged 18 to 30 in good health. Sequenced material: blood. V and J are TRBV25-1 and TRBJ1-2, with 8 nucleotides matching TRBD1. CDR3 sequence reads: CASRKDRAGGYTF. In DNA, the CDR3 is TGTGCCAGCAGGAAGGACAGGGCGGGCGGCTACACCTTC.